This entry lists 13 T cell receptor beta chains sequenced from one sample in a study of cytomegalovirus exposure and HLA in healthy donors. The table came from immunoSEQ multiplex PCR; TCRdb's copy has only in-frame clones and leaves some out. The sample consists of tens of thousands of clones, approximately 94% of them appearing once. Sequenced material: PBMCs. These receptors came from a man in his late teens or twenties in good health and CMV-seropositive.

The CDR3 loop reads CAWSVGGAEQYF. CDR3 nucleotide sequence: TGTGCCTGGAGTGTAGGAGGTGCCGAGCAGTACTTC. The chain is built from TRBV30 and TRBJ2-7, with a weak D call TRBD2 (5 bases). V lost 0 bases to trimming and J lost 6 bases, with 9 bases between them. CDR1 GTSNPN and CDR2 SVGIG come from the germline V gene (reference sequence). This CDR3 is built from 12 residues.

J is TRBJ1-3 and V is TRBV5-1, with unresolved D. V was cut by 0 bases and J by 0 bases, with 13 bases left in between. The CDR3 is 17 amino acids. Germline lookup yields CDR1 SGHRS and CDR2 YFSETQ. The DNA for the CDR3 is TGCGCCAGCAGCTTGGCCCCGACCGACTTCTCTGGAAACACCATATATTTT. This gives the protein CASSLAPTDFSGNTIYF. The full variable domain, with the rest looked up from reference TRBV5-1 and TRBJ1-3, is KAGVTQTPRYLIKTRGQQVTLSCSPISGHRSVSWYQQTPGQGLQFLFEYFSETQRNKGNFPGRFSGRQFSNSRSEMNVSTLELGDSALYLCASSLAPTDFSGNTIYFGEGSWLTVV.

This chain connects TRBV28 to TRBJ2-1; 8 positions agree with TRBD2. The V segment lost 10 bases and the J segment 10 bases; nucleotides outside the gene matches: 18. The CDR3 covers 15 residues. The germline CDR1 and CDR2 sequences are MDHEN and SYDVKM. The CDR3 nucleotides are TGTGCCACCGCATCGGGGGGGGCTAGCGGAGGAGAGCAGTTCTTC. Encoded protein: CATASGGASGGEQFF.

This chain connects TRBV10-3 to TRBJ1-1, with TRBD1 matching over 10 bases. Germline V gives CDR1 ENHRY, CDR2 SYGVKD. Unmatched junction bases numbered 7, after V lost 6 bases and J lost 3 bases. The CDR3 length is 15 residues. The CDR3 loop reads CAIRYGTGVDTEAFF. In nucleotides, the CDR3 is TGTGCCATCAGGTATGGGACAGGGGTCGACACTGAAGCTTTCTTT.

The chain is built from TRBV6-1 and TRBJ1-2; 7 nucleotides align to TRBD1. The V gene end was trimmed by 8 bases and the J gene end by 1 base; junction bases not matched to a gene: 10. The CDR3 length is 15 residues. The germline gives CDR1 MNHNS, CDR2 SASEGT. DNA of the CDR3: TGTGCCAGCGATCGACAGGGAGGATATAACTATGGCTACACCTTC. This translates into CASDRQGGYNYGYTF.

The rearrangement links TRBV2 to TRBJ2-7; D possibly corresponds to TRBD2 (6 bases). CDR1 and CDR2 (germline): SNHLY, FYNNEI. The CDR3 is made up of 14 amino acids. Deletions cut 3 bases from V and 3 bases from J, with 12 bases between. The CDR3 sequence is CASSEGLGGYEQYF. In DNA, the CDR3 is TGTGCCAGCAGTGAGGGATTGGGAGGCTACGAGCAGTACTTC.

The chain couples TRBV18 to TRBJ2-4, with D perhaps TRBD1 (6 bases). In germline, CDR1 is KGHSH, CDR2 LQKENI. Deletions cut 2 bases from V and 8 bases from J, with 16 bases between. This CDR3 comprises 15 residues. The CDR3 loop reads CASSPARGFGDIQYF. In DNA, the CDR3 is TGTGCCAGCTCACCAGCCAGGGGTTTCGGGGACATTCAGTACTTC.

The V gene is TRBV11-2, the J gene TRBJ1-5; a weak D match, TRBD1 (5 bases). V was pared by 5 bases and J by 2 bases, with 19 bases between. Germline V CDR1 and CDR2: SGHAT, FQNNGV. The CDR3 spans 17 residues. CDR3 coding DNA: TGTGCCAGCAGCAAGGCCCCGGGGGGTTCGGGCAATCAGCCCCAGCATTTT. Its protein product is CASSKAPGGSGNQPQHF.

This chain links TRBV29-1 with TRBJ1-1; 10 bases are shared with TRBD1. The germline V gene encodes CDR1 SQVTM and CDR2 ANQGSEA. The length of the CDR3 is 13 residues. Trimming took 5 bases from V and 10 from J; bases not matched to a gene: 10. The DNA of the CDR3 is TGCAGCGTTCAAAGGACAGGGGGGAGTGTAGCTTTCTTT. Translating gives CSVQRTGGSVAFF.

The chain links TRBV29-1 to TRBJ1-4; TRBD1 is a possible D gene (6 bases). The CDR3 runs 14 residues. The V end was cut by 4 bases, the J end by 5 bases, with 14 bases between. Germline V gives CDR1 SQVTM, CDR2 ANQGSEA. Here the CDR3 reads CSVASSTGNEKLFF. CDR3 nucleotides: TGCAGCGTTGCCTCATCAACAGGGAATGAAAAACTGTTTTTT.

The gene calls are TRBV11-2 and TRBJ2-7; TRBD1 agrees at 8 bases. Per germline, CDR1 SGHAT and CDR2 FQNNGV. V lost 0 bases to trimming and J lost 6 bases; unmatched junction nucleotides: 1. The CDR3 consists of 13 residues. CDR3 sequence: CASSLDTGGEQYF. The CDR3, as DNA: TGTGCCAGCAGCTTAGATACAGGGGGCGAGCAGTACTTC.

This clone was seen a single time. The chain recombines TRBV11-1 with TRBJ2-1, with D maybe TRBD1 (5 bases). Germline V gives CDR1 SGHAT, CDR2 FQDESV (reference sequence). V was trimmed by 1 base and J by 3 bases, leaving 10 bases between them. The CDR3 sequence is 15 residues long. CDR3 DNA: TGTGCCAGCAGCTTAGAAAGGGGCGACTACAATGAGCAGTTCTTC. Its protein is CASSLERGDYNEQFF.

The chain is built from TRBV7-2 and TRBJ1-2, with 8 bases fitting TRBD1. The CDR3 runs to 14 residues. J gave up 2 bases and V 5 bases, and 4 bases lay outside the gene matches. In germline, CDR1 is SGHTA, CDR2 FQGNSA. The CDR3 DNA sequence: TGTGCCAGCAGCCCGTGGACAGGGAACTATGGCTACACCTTC. Its protein is CASSPWTGNYGYTF.